Listed below are T cell receptor beta chains from one sample, sequenced in a study of beta chain features in type 1 diabetes. This table comes from immunoSEQ multiplex PCR, and its TCRdb copy is limited to in-frame clones, with some not included. The table lists about 400,000 clones, over 10% of them singletons. The source material was naive CD4+ T cells from blood. Receptors originate from a woman aged 18-29 years with type 1 diabetes. The CDR3 runs from the conserved cysteine through the conserved F or W. D genes are given only for firm matches. Only part of the rows carry a size: once, few, many, or a class if the clone is expanded.

v_gene	abundance	d_gene	j_gene	CDR3aa	CDR3nt
TRBV30	few	TRBD2	TRBJ2-2	CARGTRGTGAGELFF	TGTGCCCGAGGGACTAGAGGGACCGGTGCCGGGGAGCTGTTTTTT
TRBV27	few	TRBD1	TRBJ2-7	CASSPPWGQGRYEQYF	TGTGCCAGCAGTCCACCGTGGGGACAGGGGCGATACGAGCAGTACTTC
TRBV19	NA	TRBD2	TRBJ2-7	CASSLGRTSGIVYEQYF	TGTGCCAGTAGTCTCGGACGGACTAGCGGGATCGTCTACGAGCAGTACTTC
TRBV2	few	NA	TRBJ1-2	CASSEGGYGYTF	TGTGCCAGCAGTGAGGGAGGGTATGGCTACACCTTC
TRBV25-1	NA	TRBD2	TRBJ2-7	CASSGETSGTYEQYF	TGTGCCAGCAGTGGGGAGACTAGCGGGACTTACGAGCAGTACTTC
TRBV10-3	NA	TRBD2	TRBJ2-5	CAISEMREGPQETQYF	TGTGCCATCAGTGAGATGCGGGAGGGCCCCCAAGAGACCCAGTACTTC
TRBV29-1	few	NA	TRBJ2-3	CSVAWTTDRTDTQYF	TGCAGCGTTGCCTGGACTACCGATAGAACAGATACGCAGTATTTT
TRBV14	NA	NA	TRBJ2-2	CASSSSGPRVTGELFF	TGTGCCAGCAGTTCAAGCGGACCCAGAGTCACCGGGGAGCTGTTTTTT
TRBV7-2	NA	TRBD2	TRBJ2-7	CASSLWTSGGAGYEQYF	TGTGCCAGCAGCTTATGGACTAGCGGGGGGGCCGGTTACGAGCAGTACTTC
TRBV7-2	NA	TRBD1	TRBJ2-1	CASSPRQGARYNEQFF	TGTGCCAGCAGCCCGAGACAGGGGGCCAGGTACAATGAGCAGTTCTTC